These T cell receptor beta chains were read from a single sample in a study of cytomegalovirus exposure and HLA in healthy donors. The protocol was immunoSEQ multiplex PCR, while the TCRdb copy is restricted to in-frame clones and leaves out a portion. The top ten clones hold less than 0.9% of a sample with 150,000 to 200,000 clones, over 65% of them seen once. Sequenced input: PBMCs. The receptors here all came from a female donor in good health and CMV-seronegative. The CDR3 runs from the conserved cysteine through the conserved F or W. Fields, in order: V gene, J gene, CDR3 protein.

TRBV9,TRBJ1-6,CASSVEGDSNSPLHF
TRBV7-9,TRBJ2-3,CASSGWRVVTDTQYF
TRBV7-2,TRBJ1-2,CASSSTGGAPNYGYTF
TRBV25-1,TRBJ2-7,CASSEREVAYEQYF
TRBV6-5,TRBJ1-1,CASKVSGAVGSEAFF
TRBV6-6,TRBJ1-2,CASSAYMRSTNYGYTF
TRBV6-1,TRBJ1-2,CASSEGGASYGYTF
TRBV25-1,TRBJ1-3,CARAYTDSGNTIYF
TRBV6-5,TRBJ2-6,CASSYFRAGANGLTF
TRBV20-1,TRBJ1-2,CSARQNYGYTF
TRBV11-2,TRBJ2-7,CASSADRILHEQYF
TRBV9,TRBJ1-1,CASSVHGNTEAFF
TRBV5-1,TRBJ1-5,CASSLDAGSNQPQHF
TRBV11-3,TRBJ2-2,CASSSIEDTGELFF
TRBV29-1,TRBJ2-1,CSVDHPTSSSYNEQFF
TRBV29-1,TRBJ2-1,CSVDSNLHNEQFF
TRBV19,TRBJ1-1,CASSIVWRGPTEAFF
TRBV11-2,TRBJ1-1,CASGGFTEAFF
TRBV5-1,TRBJ1-2,CASSLSGEVYGYTF
TRBV14,TRBJ2-7,CASSRVGAFDEQYF
TRBV5-1,TRBJ2-3,CASSRGGIVTDTQYF
TRBV23-1,TRBJ2-3,CASSRTNTNQGGGDTQYF
TRBV5-5,TRBJ2-1,CASSWGLAGARNEQFF
TRBV28,TRBJ2-6,CASSAGGYPLIGANGLTF
TRBV11-2,TRBJ2-5,CASSFDSFQETQYF
TRBV5-6,TRBJ2-2,CASSNNALAGPTGELFF
TRBV5-6,TRBJ1-2,CASSSDSISYGYTF
TRBV9,TRBJ2-3,CASSVGWVASGGATDTQYF
TRBV4-2,NA,CASSSTSGALYEQYF
TRBV2,TRBJ2-7,CASSETSGPPYEQYF
TRBV28,TRBJ1-4,CASSFSRATNEKLFF
TRBV5-4,TRBJ2-7,CASSLGTSGSREQYF
TRBV19,TRBJ2-2,CASTPLVRPPTTGELFF
TRBV10-3,TRBJ1-1,CAITSGTENTEAFF
TRBV28,TRBJ2-7,CASIPPGLAGGDEQYF
TRBV7-9,TRBJ1-2,CASSTGGSNYGYTF
TRBV7-6,TRBJ2-1,CATRSTGTSGGMEQFF
TRBV7-9,TRBJ2-7,CASSRSSRTYEQYF
TRBV19,TRBJ2-5,CASSTGTGGKETQYF
TRBV10-2,TRBJ1-6,CASSPTGGNIAPLHF
TRBV27,TRBJ2-7,CASAPGRGAYEQYF
TRBV6-5,TRBJ2-7,CATTRLGRVSYEQYF
TRBV5-6,TRBJ2-5,CASSPQGGEETQYF
TRBV5-4,TRBJ2-5,CASSLATGQGRETQYF
TRBV6-1,TRBJ2-4,CASTETGTQKNIQYF
TRBV28,TRBJ2-7,CASSLIRDEQYF
TRBV2,TRBJ2-6,CASSEQPLGANGLTF
TRBV27,TRBJ1-5,CASSSVPGTQAGNQPQHF
TRBV7-2,TRBJ2-2,CASLMLAGGLNTGELFF
TRBV7-9,TRBJ2-3,CASSLPSGRVGTQYF
TRBV4-3,TRBJ1-4,CASSQSYLATNEKLFF
TRBV18,TRBJ2-1,CASSPPGLVAQFF
TRBV7-9,TRBJ2-5,CASSQAPGRAEYF
TRBV10-3,TRBJ2-1,CAIRGSLTSGSYNEQFF
TRBV4-2,TRBJ1-2,CASSQAPGQGEDTF